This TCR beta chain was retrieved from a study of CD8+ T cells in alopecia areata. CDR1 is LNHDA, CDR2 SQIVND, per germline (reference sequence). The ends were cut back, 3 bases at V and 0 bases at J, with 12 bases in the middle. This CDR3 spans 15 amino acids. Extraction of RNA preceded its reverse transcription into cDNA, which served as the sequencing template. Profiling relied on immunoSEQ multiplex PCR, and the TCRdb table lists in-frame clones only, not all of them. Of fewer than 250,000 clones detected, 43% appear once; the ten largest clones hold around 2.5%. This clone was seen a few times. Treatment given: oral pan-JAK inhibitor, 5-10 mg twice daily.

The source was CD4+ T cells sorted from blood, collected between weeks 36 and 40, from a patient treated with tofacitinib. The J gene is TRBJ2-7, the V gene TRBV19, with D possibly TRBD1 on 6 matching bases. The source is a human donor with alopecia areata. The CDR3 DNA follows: TGTGCCAGTAGTATGACAGGCCCACCCTCCTACGAGCAGTACTTC. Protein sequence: CASSMTGPPSYEQYF.